Below, 16 T cell receptor beta chains from the same sample are listed, as sequenced in a study of shared clonotypes between healthy human individuals. Sequencing was performed with immunoSEQ multiplex PCR; in TCRdb, only in-frame clones are kept and a portion is missing. In the table there are millions of clones, 90% to 95% of which are singletons. Sequences were obtained from naive CD4+ T cells from PBMCs. Described subset: CD45RA+ positively selected. The receptors here all came from a man aged 18 to 30 in good health. Some clones in this sample may be carry-over from other donors' samples.

The chain links TRBV6-6 to TRBJ2-5; D might be TRBD1 (5 bases). Trimming left V 8 bases short and J 4 bases short, with 17 bases between. CDR1 and CDR2 from the germline V gene are MNHNY and SVGAGI (reference sequence). This CDR3 has 14 residues. DNA of the CDR3: TGTGCCAGCGGCCTACAGGTTCCGGGAGAGACCCAGTACTTC. It specifies CASGLQVPGETQYF.

This clone was seen once. In DNA form, the CDR3 reads TGTGCCCTAAGGGGGCCCGAACCTGGGGACATTCAGTACTTC. It yields the protein CALRGPEPGDIQYF. The chain uses TRBV19 and TRBJ2-4, with 7 bases that match TRBD1. The CDR3 extends over 14 amino acids. Germline V gene sequence: CDR1 LNHDA, CDR2 SQIVND (reference sequence). The trim removed 11 bases at V and 8 bases at J, leaving 15 bases unmatched.

This chain joins TRBV18 and TRBJ2-1; TRBD1 matches 7 bases. The CDR3 is made up of 17 amino acids. Germline values: CDR1 KGHSH, CDR2 LQKENI. The V and J ends lost 4 bases and 0 bases, in that order; junction bases with no gene match: 9. CDR3 nucleotides: TGTGCCAGCTCACGTGGAACCGGGACAGACTCCTACAATGAGCAGTTCTTC. It codes for CASSRGTGTDSYNEQFF.

This clone has only a few counts. This chain links TRBV6-5 with TRBJ1-1, with D possibly being TRBD1 (6 bases). Germline V gene sequence: CDR1 MNHEY, CDR2 SVGAGI. CDR3 length equals 11 residues. V was trimmed by 6 bases and J by 8 bases, leaving 10 bases between them. The CDR3 bases are TGTGCCAGCAGCCAGGGGCAAGAAGCTTTCTTT. This codes for CASSQGQEAFF.

The chain couples TRBV7-8 to TRBJ2-5, with 13 positions matching TRBD2. The V segment lost 11 bases and the J segment 7 bases; nucleotides outside the gene matches: 10. The CDR3 loop spans 14 amino acids. CDR1 is SGHVS, CDR2 FQNEAQ, per germline. This CDR3 is CAGTGLAGTSTQYF. CDR3 coding DNA: TGTGCCGGAACGGGACTAGCGGGGACGTCGACCCAGTACTTC.

This clone was seen more than once but under ten times. The chain combines TRBV30 with TRBJ1-5, with 11 nucleotides matching TRBD1. Germline lookup yields CDR1 GTSNPN and CDR2 SVGIG (reference sequence). The CDR3 consists of 16 residues. V was pared by 0 bases and J by 4 bases, with 5 bases of the junction left unmatched. The CDR3 loop reads CAWSVLGTGGNQPQHF. Written as DNA, the CDR3 is TGTGCCTGGAGTGTACTCGGGACAGGGGGAAATCAGCCCCAGCATTTT.

The chain couples TRBV5-1 to TRBJ2-1, with D perhaps TRBD2 (5 bases). Germline V gives CDR1 SGHRS, CDR2 YFSETQ. The CDR3 length is 15 residues. V dropped 5 bases and J dropped 1 base, with 13 bases sitting between them. The CDR3: CASSFLGVSYNEQFF. The CDR3 bases are TGCGCCAGCAGTTTCTTGGGAGTTTCCTACAATGAGCAGTTCTTC.

The gene calls are TRBV5-1 and TRBJ1-2; no firm D call. CDR1 SGHRS and CDR2 YFSETQ come from the germline V gene. The CDR3 covers 14 residues. The V and J ends lost 4 bases and 3 bases respectively, with 13 bases between them. The CDR3 sequence: CASSPFKQDYGYTF. The CDR3 bases are TGCGCCAGCAGCCCTTTCAAGCAGGACTATGGCTACACCTTC.

The chain links TRBV18 to TRBJ1-3, with D uncertain. CDR1 and CDR2 (germline): KGHSH, LQKENI. This CDR3 contains 14 residues. V was cut by 4 bases and J by 4 bases, with 11 bases left in between. The CDR3 is CASSQEATGNTIYF. In DNA, the CDR3 is TGTGCCAGCTCACAGGAGGCGACCGGAAACACCATATATTTT.

The chain is built from TRBV4-3 and TRBJ2-1, with 7 positions matching TRBD1. Germline assignment: CDR1 LGHNA and CDR2 YSLEER. The ends lost 1 base at V and 8 bases at J; junction bases unmatched: 8. The CDR3 consists of 15 residues. CDR3 nucleotides: TGCGCCAGCAGCCAAGTCGGGACAGTCGAGCATGAGCAGTTCTTC. This encodes CASSQVGTVEHEQFF.

V usage is TRBV7-3 and J usage is TRBJ2-2; TRBD2 agrees at 10 bases. Per germline, CDR1 SGHTA and CDR2 FQGTGA. After removal of 6 bases from V and 6 bases from J, the junction contained 10 bases not matched to a gene. The CDR3 contains 16 residues. Written as DNA, the CDR3 is TGTGCCAGCAGTGGGGGCAGCGGGAGGGCCCCCGGGGAGCTGTTTTTT. As protein: CASSGGSGRAPGELFF.

The rearrangement links TRBV18 to TRBJ1-2; 7 bases fit TRBD1. Germline-derived CDR1 and CDR2 are KGHSH and LQKENI. Germline trimming cut 2 bases from V and 6 bases from J; bases unmatched to any gene: 6. The CDR3 sequence is 14 residues long. CDR3 residues: CASSPRQGMDGYTF. The CDR3 DNA reads as TGTGCCAGCTCACCAAGACAGGGTATGGATGGCTACACCTTC.

The chain links TRBV30 to TRBJ1-1, with 7 nucleotides matching TRBD1. Trimming removed 5 bases from V and 0 bases from J; junction bases left unmatched: 3. The CDR3 contains 13 residues. Germline assignment: CDR1 GTSNPN and CDR2 SVGIG (reference sequence). CDR3: CAWDTGVNTEAFF. CDR3 nucleotides: TGTGCCTGGGATACAGGGGTGAACACTGAAGCTTTCTTT.

V is TRBV5-1 and J is TRBJ1-1; D gene uncertain. This CDR3 is built from 17 residues. Trimming shortened V by 1 base and J by 4 bases, and 20 bases separated the two germline ends. Germline CDR1 is SGHRS and CDR2 is YFSETQ. CDR3: CASSLFPGVSGRTEAFF. The CDR3 nucleotides are TGCGCCAGCAGCTTGTTTCCCGGTGTAAGCGGGCGCACTGAAGCTTTCTTT.

The chain employs TRBV10-3 and TRBJ2-1; 9 bases match TRBD2. J was trimmed by 7 bases and V by 0 bases; bases with no gene match: 10. Germline assignment: CDR1 ENHRY and CDR2 SYGVKD. This CDR3 has 17 residues. CDR3 nucleotide sequence: TGTGCCATCAGTGAGTCCCCCGGGCGGGGGGGAAGGAATGAGCAGTTCTTC. Translating it yields CAISESPGRGGRNEQFF.

The chain recombines TRBV4-1 with TRBJ2-5; 12 bases fit TRBD2. V gave up 4 bases and J gave up 2 bases; unmatched junction bases: 5. Germline V lookup: CDR1 MGHRA, CDR2 YSYEKL. There are 16 residues in the CDR3. For the CDR3, the DNA is TGCGCCAGCAGCCGCCCAACTAGCGGGAGGCAAGAGACCCAGTACTTC. This sequence encodes CASSRPTSGRQETQYF.